This T cell receptor beta chain was sequenced in a study of cytomegalovirus exposure and HLA in healthy donors. Study results and caveats: Earlier analysis looked at TCR beta V segments, and most were productive about 87% or about 30% of the time. Sequencing artifact likely explains a cluster of highly shared sequence variants. After further analysis at a later stage, 16,951 TCR beta sequences were associated with HLA alleles at 0.05 false discovery rate.

The ends were cut back, 0 bases at V and 10 bases at J, with 16 bases in the middle. The germline V gene encodes CDR1 SGHRS and CDR2 YFSETQ. The CDR3 is 14 amino acids. The PCR ran on 60 Vbeta and 13 Jbeta primers. TCRdb's copy holds only in-frame clones and misses some; the assay was immunoSEQ multiplex PCR. The sample carries about 110,000 clones, just over 75% recorded once. Of note for this clone: Its antigen remains unknown.

Input material: PBMCs. The receptor comes from a man aged 30-40 years in good health and CMV-seropositive. The V and J genes are TRBV5-1 and TRBJ2-5, with D possibly being TRBD2 (6 bases). The CDR3 sequence: CASSLGPDRAGQYF. CDR3 nucleotide sequence: TGCGCCAGCAGCTTGGGACCCGACCGAGCGGGCCAGTACTTC. Combining the CDR3 with reference TRBV5-1 and TRBJ2-5 gives the whole variable domain KAGVTQTPRYLIKTRGQQVTLSCSPISGHRSVSWYQQTPGQGLQFLFEYFSETQRNKGNFPGRFSGRQFSNSRSEMNVSTLELGDSALYLCASSLGPDRAGQYFGPGTRLLVL.